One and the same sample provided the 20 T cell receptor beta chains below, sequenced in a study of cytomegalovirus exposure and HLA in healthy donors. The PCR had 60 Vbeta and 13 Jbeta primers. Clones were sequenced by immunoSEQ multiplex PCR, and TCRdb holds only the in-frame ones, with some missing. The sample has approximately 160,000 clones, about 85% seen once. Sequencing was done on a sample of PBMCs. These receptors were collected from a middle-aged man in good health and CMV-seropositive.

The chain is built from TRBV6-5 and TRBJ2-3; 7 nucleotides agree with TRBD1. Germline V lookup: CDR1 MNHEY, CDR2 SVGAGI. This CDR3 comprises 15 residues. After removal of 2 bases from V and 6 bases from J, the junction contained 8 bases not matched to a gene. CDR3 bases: TGTGCCAGCAGTTACCTACGGACAGGACCTGATACGCAGTATTTT. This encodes CASSYLRTGPDTQYF.

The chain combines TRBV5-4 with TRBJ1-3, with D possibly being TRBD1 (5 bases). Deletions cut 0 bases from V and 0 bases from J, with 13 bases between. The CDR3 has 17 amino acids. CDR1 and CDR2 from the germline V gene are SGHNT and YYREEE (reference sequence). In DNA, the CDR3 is TGTGCCAGCAGCTTGGGGGGGGAAGGGAGCTCTGGAAACACCATATATTTT. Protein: CASSLGGEGSSGNTIYF.

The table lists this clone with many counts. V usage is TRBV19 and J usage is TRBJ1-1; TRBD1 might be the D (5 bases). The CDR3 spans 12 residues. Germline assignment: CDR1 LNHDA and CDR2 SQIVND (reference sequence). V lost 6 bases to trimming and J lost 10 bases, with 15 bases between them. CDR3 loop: CASSSGVLAAFF. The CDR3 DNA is TGTGCCAGTAGCTCGGGGGTACTAGCAGCTTTCTTT.

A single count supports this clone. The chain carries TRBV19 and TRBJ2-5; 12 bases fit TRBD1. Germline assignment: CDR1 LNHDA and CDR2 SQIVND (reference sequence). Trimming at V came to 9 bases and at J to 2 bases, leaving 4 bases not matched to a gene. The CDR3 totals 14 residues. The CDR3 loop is CASRDRGRQETQYF. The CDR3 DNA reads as TGTGCCAGCCGGGACAGGGGGCGGCAAGAGACCCAGTACTTC. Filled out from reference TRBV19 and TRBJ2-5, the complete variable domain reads DGGITQSPKYLFRKEGQNVTLSCEQNLNHDAMYWYRQDPGQGLRLIYYSQIVNDFQKGDIAEGYSVSREKKESFPLTVTSAQKNPTAFYLCASRDRGRQETQYFGPGTRLLVL.

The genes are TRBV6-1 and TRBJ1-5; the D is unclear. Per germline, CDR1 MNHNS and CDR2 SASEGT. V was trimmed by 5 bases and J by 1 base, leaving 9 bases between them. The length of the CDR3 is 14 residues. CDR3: CASSLRESNQPQHF. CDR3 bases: TGTGCCAGCAGTCTAAGGGAGAGCAATCAGCCCCAGCATTTT.

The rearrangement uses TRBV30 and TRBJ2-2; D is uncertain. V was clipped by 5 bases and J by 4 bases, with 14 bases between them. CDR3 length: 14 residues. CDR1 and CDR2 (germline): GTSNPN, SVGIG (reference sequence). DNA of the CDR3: TGTGCCTGGGGTGGGCAAGTCCCCACCGGGGAGCTGTTTTTT. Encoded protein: CAWGGQVPTGELFF.

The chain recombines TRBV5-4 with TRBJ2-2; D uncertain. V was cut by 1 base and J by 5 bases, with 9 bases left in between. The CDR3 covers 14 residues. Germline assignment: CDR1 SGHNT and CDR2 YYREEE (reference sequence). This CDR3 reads CASSLQVATGELFF. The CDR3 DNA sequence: TGTGCCAGCAGCTTGCAGGTGGCGACCGGGGAGCTGTTTTTT.

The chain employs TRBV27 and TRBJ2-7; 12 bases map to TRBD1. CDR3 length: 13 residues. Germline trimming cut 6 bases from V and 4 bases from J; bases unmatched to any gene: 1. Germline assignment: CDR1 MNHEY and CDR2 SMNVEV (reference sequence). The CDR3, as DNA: TGTGCCAGCAGGGGACAGGGGGCGTACGAGCAGTACTTC. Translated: CASRGQGAYEQYF.

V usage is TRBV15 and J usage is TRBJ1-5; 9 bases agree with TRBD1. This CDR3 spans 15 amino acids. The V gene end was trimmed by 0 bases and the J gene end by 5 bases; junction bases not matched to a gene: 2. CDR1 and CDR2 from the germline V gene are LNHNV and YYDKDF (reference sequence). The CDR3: CATSREGQGHQPQHF. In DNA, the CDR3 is TGTGCCACCAGCAGAGAGGGACAGGGTCATCAGCCCCAGCATTTT.

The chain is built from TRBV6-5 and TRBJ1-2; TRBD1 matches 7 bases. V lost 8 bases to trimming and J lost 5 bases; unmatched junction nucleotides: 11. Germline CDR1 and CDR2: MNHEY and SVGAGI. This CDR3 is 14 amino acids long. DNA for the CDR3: TGTGCCAGCCGTAACAGGGGAGAGAAATATGGCTACACCTTC. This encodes CASRNRGEKYGYTF.

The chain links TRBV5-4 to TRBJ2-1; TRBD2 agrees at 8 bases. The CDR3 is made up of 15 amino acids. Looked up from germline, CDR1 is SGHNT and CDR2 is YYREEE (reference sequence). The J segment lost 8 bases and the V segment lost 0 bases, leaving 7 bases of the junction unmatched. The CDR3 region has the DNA TGTGCCAGCAGCTTGGAGGCGGGAGGTAACGATGAGCAGTTCTTC. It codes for CASSLEAGGNDEQFF.

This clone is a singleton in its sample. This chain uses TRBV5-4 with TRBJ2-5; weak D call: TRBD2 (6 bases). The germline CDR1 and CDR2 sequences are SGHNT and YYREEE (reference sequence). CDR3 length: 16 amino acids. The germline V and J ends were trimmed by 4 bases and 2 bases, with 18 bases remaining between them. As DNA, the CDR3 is TGTGCCAGCAGCCCTCCGGGTAGCGGACGACAAGAGACCCAGTACTTC. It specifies CASSPPGSGRQETQYF.

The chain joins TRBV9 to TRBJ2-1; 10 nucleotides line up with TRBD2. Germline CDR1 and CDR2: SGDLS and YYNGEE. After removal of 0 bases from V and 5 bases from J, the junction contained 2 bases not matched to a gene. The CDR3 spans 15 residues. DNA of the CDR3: TGTGCCAGCAGCGTAGAGCTAGCGGGGGACAATGAGCAGTTCTTC. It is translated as CASSVELAGDNEQFF.

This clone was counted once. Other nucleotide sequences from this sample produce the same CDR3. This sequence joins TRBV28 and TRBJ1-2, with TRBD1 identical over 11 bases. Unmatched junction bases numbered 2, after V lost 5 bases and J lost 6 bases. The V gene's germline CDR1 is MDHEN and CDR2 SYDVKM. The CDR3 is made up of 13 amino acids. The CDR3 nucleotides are TGTGCCAGCAGTCCGGGACAGGGGGATGGCTACACCTTC. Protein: CASSPGQGDGYTF.

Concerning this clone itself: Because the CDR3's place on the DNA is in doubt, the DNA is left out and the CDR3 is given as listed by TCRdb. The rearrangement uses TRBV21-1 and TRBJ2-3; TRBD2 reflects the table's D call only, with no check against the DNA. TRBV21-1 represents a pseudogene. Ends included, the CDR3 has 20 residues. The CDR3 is CASSKVIWGEGIHTSHTQYF.

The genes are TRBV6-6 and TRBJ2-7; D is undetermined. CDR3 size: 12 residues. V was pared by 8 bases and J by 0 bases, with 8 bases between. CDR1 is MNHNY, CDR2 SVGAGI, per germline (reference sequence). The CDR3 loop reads CASHSASYEQYF. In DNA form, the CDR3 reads TGTGCCAGCCACTCCGCCTCCTACGAGCAGTACTTC.

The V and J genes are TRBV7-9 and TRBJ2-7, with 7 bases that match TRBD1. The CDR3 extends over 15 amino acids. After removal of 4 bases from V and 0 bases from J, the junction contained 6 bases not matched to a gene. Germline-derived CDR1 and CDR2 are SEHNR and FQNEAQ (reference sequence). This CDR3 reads CASSSRQGSSYEQYF. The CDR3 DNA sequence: TGTGCCAGCAGCTCCCGACAGGGAAGCTCCTACGAGCAGTACTTC. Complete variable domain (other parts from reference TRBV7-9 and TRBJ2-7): DTGVSQNPRHKITKRGQNVTFRCDPISEHNRLYWYRQTLGQGPEFLTYFQNEAQLEKSRLLSDRFSAERPKGSFSTLEIQRTEQGDSAMYLCASSSRQGSSYEQYFGPGTRLTVT.

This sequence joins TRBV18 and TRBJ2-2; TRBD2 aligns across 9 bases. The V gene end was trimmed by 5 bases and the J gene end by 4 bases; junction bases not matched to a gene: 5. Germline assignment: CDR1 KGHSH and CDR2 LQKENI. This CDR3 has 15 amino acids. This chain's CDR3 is CASSLAGATTGELFF. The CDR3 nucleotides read TGTGCCAGCTCATTAGCGGGGGCGACCACCGGGGAGCTGTTTTTT.

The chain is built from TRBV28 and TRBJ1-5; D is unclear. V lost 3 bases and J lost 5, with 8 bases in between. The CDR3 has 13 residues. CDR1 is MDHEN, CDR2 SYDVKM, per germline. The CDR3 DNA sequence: TGTGCCAGCAGTTTGCCCCAGTATCAGCCCCAGCATTTT. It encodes CASSLPQYQPQHF.

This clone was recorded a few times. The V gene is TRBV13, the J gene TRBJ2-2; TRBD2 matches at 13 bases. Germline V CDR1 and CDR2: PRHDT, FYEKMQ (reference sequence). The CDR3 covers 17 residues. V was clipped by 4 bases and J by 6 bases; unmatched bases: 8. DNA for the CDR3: TGTGCCAGCAGCTCTGGACTAGCGGGAGTTAATGCCGGGGAGCTGTTTTTT. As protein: CASSSGLAGVNAGELFF.